This T cell receptor (beta chain) was sequenced in a study of cytomegalovirus exposure and HLA in healthy donors. Worth noting for this clone: Its antigen is unidentified.

Notes on the study in general: Fewer than 200 TCR beta chains were listed as cytomegalovirus-associated.

Data came from immunoSEQ multiplex PCR; TCRdb stores just in-frame clones and leaves some out. The data show fewer than 350,000 clones, roughly 90% seen once. The specimen sequenced was PBMCs. The TCR comes from a woman aged 18 to 35 in good health and CMV-seronegative.

CDR3 nucleotide sequence: TGTGCCAGCAGTTTACCCGCCGGAGGGAGGAATTCACCCCTCCACTTT. It is translated as CASSLPAGGRNSPLHF. The chain recombines TRBV28 with TRBJ1-6; D remains unclear. This CDR3 comprises 16 residues. Per the germline V gene, CDR1 is MDHEN and CDR2 is SYDVKM. V was cut by 2 bases and J by 7 bases, with 15 bases left in between.